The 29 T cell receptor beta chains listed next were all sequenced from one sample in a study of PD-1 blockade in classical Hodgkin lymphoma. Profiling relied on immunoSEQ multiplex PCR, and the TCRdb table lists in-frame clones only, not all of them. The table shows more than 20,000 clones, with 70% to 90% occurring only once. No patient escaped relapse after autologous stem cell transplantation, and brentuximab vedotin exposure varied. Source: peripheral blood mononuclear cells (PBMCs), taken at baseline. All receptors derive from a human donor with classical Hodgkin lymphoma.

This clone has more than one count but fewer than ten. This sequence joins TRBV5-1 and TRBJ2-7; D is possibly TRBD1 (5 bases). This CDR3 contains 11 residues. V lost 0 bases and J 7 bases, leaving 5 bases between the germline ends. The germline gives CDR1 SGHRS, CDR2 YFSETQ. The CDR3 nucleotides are TGCGCCAGCAGCTTGGCAGGGGAGCAGTACTTC. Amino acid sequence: CASSLAGEQYF. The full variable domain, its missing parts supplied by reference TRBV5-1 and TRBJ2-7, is KAGVTQTPRYLIKTRGQQVTLSCSPISGHRSVSWYQQTPGQGLQFLFEYFSETQRNKGNFPGRFSGRQFSNSRSEMNVSTLELGDSALYLCASSLAGEQYFGPGTRLTVT.

The CDR3 nucleotides read TGTGCCAGCAGCCCTCTAGCGGGGGGAGCAGATACGCAGTATTTT. Translating it yields CASSPLAGGADTQYF. The genes are TRBV7-3 and TRBJ2-3; 11 nucleotides line up with TRBD2. Looked up from germline, CDR1 is SGHTA and CDR2 is FQGTGA. Losses at the gene ends were 5 bases for V and 4 bases for J; bases not matched to a gene: 5. The CDR3 has 15 amino acids.

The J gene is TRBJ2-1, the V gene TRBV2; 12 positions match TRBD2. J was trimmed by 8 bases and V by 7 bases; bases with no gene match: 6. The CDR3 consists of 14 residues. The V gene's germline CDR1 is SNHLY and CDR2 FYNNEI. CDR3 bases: TGTGCCAGCAACCTAGCGGGGGGGCTCTATGAGCAGTTCTTC. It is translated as CASNLAGGLYEQFF. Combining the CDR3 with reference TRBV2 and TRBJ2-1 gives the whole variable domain EPEVTQTPSHQVTQMGQEVILRCVPISNHLYFYWYRQILGQKVEFLVSFYNNEISEKSEIFDDQFSVERPDGSNFTLKIRSTKLEDSAMYFCASNLAGGLYEQFFGPGTRLTVL.

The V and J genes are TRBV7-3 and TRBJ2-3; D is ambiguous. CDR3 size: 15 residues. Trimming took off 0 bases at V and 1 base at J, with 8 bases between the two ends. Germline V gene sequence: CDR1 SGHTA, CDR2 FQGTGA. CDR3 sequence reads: CASSLTGGGTDTQYF. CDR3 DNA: TGTGCCAGCAGCTTAACAGGTGGGGGCACAGATACGCAGTATTTT. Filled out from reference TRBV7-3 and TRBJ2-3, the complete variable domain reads GAGVSQTPSNKVTEKGKYVELRCDPISGHTALYWYRQSLGQGPEFLIYFQGTGAADDSGLPNDRFFAVRPEGSVSTLKIQRTERGDSAVYLCASSLTGGGTDTQYFGPGTRLTVL.

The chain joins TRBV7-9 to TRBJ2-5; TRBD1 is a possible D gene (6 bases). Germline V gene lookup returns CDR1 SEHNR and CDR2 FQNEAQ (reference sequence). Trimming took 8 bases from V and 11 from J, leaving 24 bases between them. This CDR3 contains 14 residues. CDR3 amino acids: CASDAGDYLTGQYF. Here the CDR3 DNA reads TGTGCCAGCGATGCAGGGGATTACCTCACTGGTCAGTACTTC. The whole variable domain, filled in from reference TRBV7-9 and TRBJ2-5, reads DTGVSQNPRHKITKRGQNVTFRCDPISEHNRLYWYRQTLGQGPEFLTYFQNEAQLEKSRLLSDRFSAERPKGSFSTLEIQRTEQGDSAMYLCASDAGDYLTGQYFGPGTRLLVL.

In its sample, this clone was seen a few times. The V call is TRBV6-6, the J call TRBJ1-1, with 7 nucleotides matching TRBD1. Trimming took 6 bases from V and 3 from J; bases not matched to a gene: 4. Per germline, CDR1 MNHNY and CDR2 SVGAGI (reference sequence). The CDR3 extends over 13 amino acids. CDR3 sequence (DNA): TGTGCCAGCAGACTACAGGGGTACACTGAAGCTTTCTTT. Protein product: CASRLQGYTEAFF.

The CDR3 bases are TGCGCCAGCAGCTTGGCGGAGGGAAACTATGGCTACACCTTC. It yields the protein CASSLAEGNYGYTF. The rearrangement joins TRBV5-1 to TRBJ1-2; D unresolved. From germline, CDR1 is SGHRS and CDR2 YFSETQ. Trimming pared 0 bases from V and 2 bases from J, leaving 8 bases between. This CDR3 comprises 14 residues. The full variable domain, in which reference TRBV5-1 and TRBJ1-2 provide the parts outside the CDR3, is KAGVTQTPRYLIKTRGQQVTLSCSPISGHRSVSWYQQTPGQGLQFLFEYFSETQRNKGNFPGRFSGRQFSNSRSEMNVSTLELGDSALYLCASSLAEGNYGYTFGSGTRLTVV.

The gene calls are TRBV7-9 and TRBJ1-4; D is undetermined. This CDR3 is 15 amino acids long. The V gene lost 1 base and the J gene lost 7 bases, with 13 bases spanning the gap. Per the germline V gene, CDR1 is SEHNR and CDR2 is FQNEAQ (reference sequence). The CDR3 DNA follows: TGTGCCAGCAGCTTAGAGCGTGGCGTTGGTGAAAAACTGTTTTTT. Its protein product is CASSLERGVGEKLFF.

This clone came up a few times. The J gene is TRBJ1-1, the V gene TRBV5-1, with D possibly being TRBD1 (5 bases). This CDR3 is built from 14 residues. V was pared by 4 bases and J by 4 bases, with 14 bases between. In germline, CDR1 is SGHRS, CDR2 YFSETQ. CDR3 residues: CASSDQGASTEAFF. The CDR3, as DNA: TGCGCCAGCAGCGATCAGGGTGCTAGCACTGAAGCTTTCTTT.

The CDR3: CASSPHYGSSYEQYF. CDR3 sequence (DNA): TGCGCCAGCAGCCCCCATTATGGGTCCTCCTACGAGCAGTACTTC. V usage is TRBV4-3 and J usage is TRBJ2-7; D is unresolved. Between the trimmed V and J ends, which lost 4 bases and 0 bases, there was a span of 13 bases. The germline gives CDR1 LGHNA, CDR2 YSLEER. This CDR3 contains 15 residues.

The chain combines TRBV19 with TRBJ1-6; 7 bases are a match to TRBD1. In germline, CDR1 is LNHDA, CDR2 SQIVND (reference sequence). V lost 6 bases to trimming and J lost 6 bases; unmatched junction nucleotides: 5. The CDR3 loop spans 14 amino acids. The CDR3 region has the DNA TGTGCCAGTAGGCTCGGGACAGTTAATTCACCCCTCCACTTT. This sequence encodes CASRLGTVNSPLHF.

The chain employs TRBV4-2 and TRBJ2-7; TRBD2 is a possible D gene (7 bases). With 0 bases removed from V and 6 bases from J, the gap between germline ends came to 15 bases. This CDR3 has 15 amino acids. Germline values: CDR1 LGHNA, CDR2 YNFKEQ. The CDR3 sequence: CASSQENNAGAEQYF. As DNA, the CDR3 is TGTGCCAGCAGCCAAGAGAACAACGCGGGGGCCGAGCAGTACTTC.

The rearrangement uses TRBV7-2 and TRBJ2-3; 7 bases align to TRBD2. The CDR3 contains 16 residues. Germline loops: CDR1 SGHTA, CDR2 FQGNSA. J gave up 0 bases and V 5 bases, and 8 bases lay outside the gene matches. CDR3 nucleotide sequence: TGTGCCAGCAGCCTGCTTGCGGGAGTTAGCACAGATACGCAGTATTTT. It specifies CASSLLAGVSTDTQYF.

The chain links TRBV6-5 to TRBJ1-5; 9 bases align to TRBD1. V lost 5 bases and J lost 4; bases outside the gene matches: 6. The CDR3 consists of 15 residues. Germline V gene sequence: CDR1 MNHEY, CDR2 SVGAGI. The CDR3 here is CASSRGTGRNQPQHF. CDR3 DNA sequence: TGTGCCAGCAGTCGCGGGACAGGGCGAAATCAGCCCCAGCATTTT.

The CDR3 DNA follows: TGTGCCAGCAGTTTATTCGGGGAGTCCTACGAGCAGTACTTC. It yields the protein CASSLFGESYEQYF. This sequence joins TRBV27 and TRBJ2-7, with a tentative D call TRBD2 (5 bases). Looked up from germline, CDR1 is MNHEY and CDR2 is SMNVEV (reference sequence). The V and J ends lost 1 base and 1 base respectively, with 8 bases between them. CDR3 size: 14 residues.

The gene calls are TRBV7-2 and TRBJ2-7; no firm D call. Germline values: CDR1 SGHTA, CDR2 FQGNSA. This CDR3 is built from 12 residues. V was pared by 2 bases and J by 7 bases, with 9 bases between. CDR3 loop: CASSLKVGEQYF. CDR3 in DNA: TGTGCCAGCAGCTTAAAGGTTGGGGAGCAGTACTTC.

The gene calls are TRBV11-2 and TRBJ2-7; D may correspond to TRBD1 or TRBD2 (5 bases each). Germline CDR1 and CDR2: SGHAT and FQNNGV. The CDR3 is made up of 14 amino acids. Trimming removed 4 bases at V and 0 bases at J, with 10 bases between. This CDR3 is CASSSGDVSYEQYF. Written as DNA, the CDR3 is TGTGCCAGCAGCTCCGGGGACGTCTCCTACGAGCAGTACTTC.

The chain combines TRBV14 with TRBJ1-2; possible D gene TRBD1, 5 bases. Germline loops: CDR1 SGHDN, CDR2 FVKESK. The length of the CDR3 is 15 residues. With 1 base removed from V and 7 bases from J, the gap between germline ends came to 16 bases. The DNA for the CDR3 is TGTGCCAGCAGCCAAGGGCCGGGGGTAAAGGCTGGCTACACCTTC. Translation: CASSQGPGVKAGYTF.

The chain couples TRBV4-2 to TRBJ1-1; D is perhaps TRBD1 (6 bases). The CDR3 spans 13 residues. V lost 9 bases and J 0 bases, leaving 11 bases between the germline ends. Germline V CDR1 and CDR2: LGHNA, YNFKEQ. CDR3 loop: CASVGHLNTEAFF. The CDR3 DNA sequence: TGTGCCAGTGTGGGACACCTGAACACTGAAGCTTTCTTT.

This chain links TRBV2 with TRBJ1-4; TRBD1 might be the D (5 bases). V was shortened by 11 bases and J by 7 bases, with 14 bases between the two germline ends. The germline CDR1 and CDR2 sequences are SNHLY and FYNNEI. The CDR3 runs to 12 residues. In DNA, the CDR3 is TGTGCCCGGGGGGGTGTCGGTGAAAAACTGTTTTTT. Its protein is CARGGVGEKLFF.

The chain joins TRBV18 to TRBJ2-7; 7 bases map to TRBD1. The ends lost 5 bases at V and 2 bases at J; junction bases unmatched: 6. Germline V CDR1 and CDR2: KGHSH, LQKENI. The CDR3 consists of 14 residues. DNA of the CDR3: TGTGCCAGCTCATTCCGGGACAGCGCCTACGAGCAGTACTTC. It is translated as CASSFRDSAYEQYF.

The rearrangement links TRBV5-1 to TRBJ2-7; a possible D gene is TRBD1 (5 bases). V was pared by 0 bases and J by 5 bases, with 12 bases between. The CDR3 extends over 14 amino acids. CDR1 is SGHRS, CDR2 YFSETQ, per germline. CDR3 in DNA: TGCGCCAGCAGCTTGGACAGGCCCCTTGACGAGCAGTACTTC. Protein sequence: CASSLDRPLDEQYF.

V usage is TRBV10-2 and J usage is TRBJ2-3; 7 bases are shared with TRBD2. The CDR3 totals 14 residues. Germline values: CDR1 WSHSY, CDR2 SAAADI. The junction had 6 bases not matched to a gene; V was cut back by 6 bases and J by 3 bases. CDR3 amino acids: CASRGLAATDTQYF. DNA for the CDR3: TGCGCCAGCAGGGGCCTAGCGGCGACAGATACGCAGTATTTT.

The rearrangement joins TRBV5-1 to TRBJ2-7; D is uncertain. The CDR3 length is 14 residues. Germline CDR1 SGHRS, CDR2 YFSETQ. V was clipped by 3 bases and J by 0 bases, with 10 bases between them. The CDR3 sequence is CASSSDTSSYEQYF. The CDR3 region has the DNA TGCGCCAGCAGCTCAGACACGAGCTCCTACGAGCAGTACTTC.

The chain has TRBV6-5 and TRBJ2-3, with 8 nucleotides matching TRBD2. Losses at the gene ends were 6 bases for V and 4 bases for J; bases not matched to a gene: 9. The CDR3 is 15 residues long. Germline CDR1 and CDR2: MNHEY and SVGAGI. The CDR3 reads CASRKLAAGADTQYF. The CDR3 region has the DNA TGTGCCAGCAGGAAACTAGCGGCGGGGGCAGATACGCAGTATTTT.

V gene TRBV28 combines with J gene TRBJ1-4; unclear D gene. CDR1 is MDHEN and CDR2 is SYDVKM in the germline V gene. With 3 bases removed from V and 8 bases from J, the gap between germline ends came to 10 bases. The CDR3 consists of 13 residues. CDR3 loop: CASSFVQQEKLFF. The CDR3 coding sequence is TGTGCCAGCAGTTTCGTACAGCAGGAAAAACTGTTTTTT. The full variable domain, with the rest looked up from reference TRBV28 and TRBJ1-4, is DVKVTQSSRYLVKRTGEKVFLECVQDMDHENMFWYRQDPGLGLRLIYFSYDVKMKEKGDIPEGYSVSREKKERFSLILESASTNQTSMYLCASSFVQQEKLFFGSGTQLSVL.

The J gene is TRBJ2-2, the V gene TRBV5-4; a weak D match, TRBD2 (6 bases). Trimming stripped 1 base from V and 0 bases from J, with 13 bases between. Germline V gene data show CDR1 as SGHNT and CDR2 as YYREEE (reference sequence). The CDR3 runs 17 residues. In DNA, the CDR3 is TGTGCCAGCAGCTTGATGGTACTAGCTACGAACACCGGGGAGCTGTTTTTT. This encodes CASSLMVLATNTGELFF. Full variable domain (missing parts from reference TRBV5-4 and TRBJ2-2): ETGVTQSPTHLIKTRGQQVTLRCSSQSGHNTVSWYQQALGQGPQFIFQYYREEENGRGNFPPRFSGLQFPNYSSELNVNALELDDSALYLCASSLMVLATNTGELFFGEGSRLTVL.

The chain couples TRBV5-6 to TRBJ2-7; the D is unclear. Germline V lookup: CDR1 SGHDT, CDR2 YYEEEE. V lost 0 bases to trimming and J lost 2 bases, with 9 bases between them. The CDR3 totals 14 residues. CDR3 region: CASSLGRDPYEQYF. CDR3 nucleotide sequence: TGTGCCAGCAGCTTGGGCCGAGACCCCTACGAGCAGTACTTC.

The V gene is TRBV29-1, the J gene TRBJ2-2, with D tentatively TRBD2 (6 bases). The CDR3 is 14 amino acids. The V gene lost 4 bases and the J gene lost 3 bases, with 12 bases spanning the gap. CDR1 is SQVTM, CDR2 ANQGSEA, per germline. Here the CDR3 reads CSVGGGSHTGELFF. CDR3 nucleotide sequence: TGCAGCGTTGGGGGAGGATCGCACACCGGGGAGCTGTTTTTT.